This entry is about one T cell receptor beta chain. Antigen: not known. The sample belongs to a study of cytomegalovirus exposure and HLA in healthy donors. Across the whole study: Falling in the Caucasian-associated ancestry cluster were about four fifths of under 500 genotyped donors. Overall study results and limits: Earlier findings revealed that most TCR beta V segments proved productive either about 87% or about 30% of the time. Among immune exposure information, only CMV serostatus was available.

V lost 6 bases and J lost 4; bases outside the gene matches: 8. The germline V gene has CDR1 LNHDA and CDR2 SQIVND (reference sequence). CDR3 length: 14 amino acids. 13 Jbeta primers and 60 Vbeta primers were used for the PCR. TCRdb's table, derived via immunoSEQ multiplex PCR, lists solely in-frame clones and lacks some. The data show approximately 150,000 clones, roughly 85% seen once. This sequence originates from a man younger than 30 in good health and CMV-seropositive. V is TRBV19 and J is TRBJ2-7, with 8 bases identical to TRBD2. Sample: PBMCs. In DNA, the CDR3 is TGTGCCAGTAGCACGGGAGGGTCGGTTTACGAGCAGTACTTC. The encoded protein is CASSTGGSVYEQYF.